Only one count was recorded for the clone carrying this T cell receptor beta chain. This may be a read error: a much more frequent sequence differs by one nucleotide. No progression to ophthalmopathy during 18 months of follow-up defined stable disease. The authors took PBMCs from 10 ml fresh peripheral blood. The CDR3 length is 13 residues. Germline V CDR1 and CDR2: SGHRS, YFSETQ. The data were obtained in a study of T cells in Graves' hyperthyroidism and ophthalmopathy. Amplified TCR beta CDR3 regions derived from RNA transcripts. RT-PCR in the first round (using the HTBI primer set) targeted the TCR CDR3. A single record per CDR3 protein comes from TCRdb applying MiXCR to the multiplex PCR reads. The table shows about 360,000 distinct CDR3 sequences, with about 12% occurring only once.

The chain combines TRBV5-1 with TRBJ1-2; the D gene is possibly TRBD1 (5 bases). This clonotype was obtained from a woman younger than 35 with Graves' hyperthyroidism. Sequenced input: blood. As DNA, the CDR3 is TGCCCCACCTCGGCCGGCCAGGGAAACGGCTACACCTTC. As protein: CPTSAGQGNGYTF.